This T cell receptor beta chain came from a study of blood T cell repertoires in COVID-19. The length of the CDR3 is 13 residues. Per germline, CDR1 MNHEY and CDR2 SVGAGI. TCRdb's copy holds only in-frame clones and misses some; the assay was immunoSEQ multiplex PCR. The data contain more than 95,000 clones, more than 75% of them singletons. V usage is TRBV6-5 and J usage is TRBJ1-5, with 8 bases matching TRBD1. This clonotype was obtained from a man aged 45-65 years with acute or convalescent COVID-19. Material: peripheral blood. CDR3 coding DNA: TGTGCTTCAGGACAGGGTAGCAATCAGCCCCAGCATTTT. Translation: CASGQGSNQPQHF.